This TCR beta chain was obtained from a study of T cell responses to AZD1222 COVID-19 vaccine. The study, taken as a whole, reports: AZD1222 recipients seropositive at baseline numbered only six or seven.

Sequencing was performed with immunoSEQ multiplex PCR; in TCRdb, only in-frame clones are kept and a portion is missing. Here the sample spans fewer than 200,000 clones, around 88% being singletons. Trimming took 2 bases from V and 4 from J, leaving 8 bases between them. There are 13 residues in the CDR3. Points on this clone: The antigen is not known.

The sequence was collected from an adult who received the AZD1222 COVID-19 vaccine. This sequence joins TRBV12-3 or TRBV12-4 and TRBJ1-2, with D unclear. This sample comprised peripheral blood, obtained 28 days after the second AZD1222 dose. The CDR3 region has the DNA TGTGCCAGCAGTTTATCGGTAGGCTATGGCTACACCTTC. Protein sequence: CASSLSVGYGYTF.